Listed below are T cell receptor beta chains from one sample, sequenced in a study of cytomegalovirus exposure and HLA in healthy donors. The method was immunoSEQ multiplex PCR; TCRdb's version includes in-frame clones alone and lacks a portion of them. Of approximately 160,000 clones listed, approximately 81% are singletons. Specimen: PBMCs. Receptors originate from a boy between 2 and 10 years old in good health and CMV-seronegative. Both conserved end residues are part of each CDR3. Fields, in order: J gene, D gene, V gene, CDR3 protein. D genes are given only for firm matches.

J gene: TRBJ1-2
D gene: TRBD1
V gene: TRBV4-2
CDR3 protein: CASSQWGPGGPSASGYTF

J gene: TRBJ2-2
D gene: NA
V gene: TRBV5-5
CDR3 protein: CASSFTGWANTGELFF

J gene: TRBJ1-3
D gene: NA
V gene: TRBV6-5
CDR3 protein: CASYIGGSGNTIYF

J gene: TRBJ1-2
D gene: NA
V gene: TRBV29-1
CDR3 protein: CSVEAGFRTDYGYTF

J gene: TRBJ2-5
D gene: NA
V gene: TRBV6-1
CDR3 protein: CASSKRRGEETQYF

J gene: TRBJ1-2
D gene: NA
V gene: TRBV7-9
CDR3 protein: CASSQGTVYGYTF

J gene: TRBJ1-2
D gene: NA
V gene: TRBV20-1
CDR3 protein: CSAGGLYGYTF

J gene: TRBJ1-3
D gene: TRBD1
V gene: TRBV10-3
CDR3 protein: CAISESEDRGNTIYF

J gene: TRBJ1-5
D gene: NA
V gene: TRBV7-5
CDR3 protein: CVRSPTRGYYSNQPQHF

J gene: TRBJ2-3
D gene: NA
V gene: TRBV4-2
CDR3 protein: CASSQESAPSTDTQYF

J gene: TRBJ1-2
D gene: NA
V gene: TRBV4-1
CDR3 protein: CASSPREGTNYGYTF

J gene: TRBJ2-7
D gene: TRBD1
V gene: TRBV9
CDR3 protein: CASSVGDRPYEQYF

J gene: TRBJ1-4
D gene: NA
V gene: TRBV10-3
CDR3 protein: CAISVGGEKLFF

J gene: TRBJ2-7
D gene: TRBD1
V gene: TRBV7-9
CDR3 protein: CASTLTPGQGTYEQYF

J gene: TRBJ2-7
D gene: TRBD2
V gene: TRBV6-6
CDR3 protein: CASSSLAGGSSYEQYF

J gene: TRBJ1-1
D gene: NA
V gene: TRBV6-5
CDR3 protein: CASSWGGGGNTEAFF

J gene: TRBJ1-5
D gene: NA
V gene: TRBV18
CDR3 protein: CASSREQIKNQPQHF